This T cell receptor (beta chain) is from a study of blood T cells in healthy people across ages. The authors ran a second PCR of about 7 to 12 cycles using a sample-barcoded 5' primer and a J-beta primer mix. Each cDNA molecule carried a tag from a template-switch adaptor that contained 12 random nucleotides. Paired-end reads containing CDR3 totaled no fewer than 3 million for each sample. TCRdb analysed the 5' RACE reads with MiXCR anew, one entry per CDR3 protein. The sample yields 600,000 or so distinct CDR3 sequences, under 30% seen once. The V gene's germline CDR1 is SGHNT and CDR2 YYREEE (reference sequence). V lost 4 bases and J lost 9; bases outside the gene matches: 7. This CDR3 is 16 amino acids long. This clonotype was recorded at least ten times.

The material sequenced was blood. The TCR sequence derives from a woman of 80 years or more in good health. This chain links TRBV5-4 with TRBJ2-1, with TRBD2 matching 16 bases. CDR3: CASSRGTSGGASEQFF. The CDR3 DNA sequence: TGTGCCAGCAGCCGGGGGACTAGCGGGGGGGCAAGTGAGCAGTTCTTC.